The text below deals with one TCR beta chain. The data belong to a study of blood T cell repertoires in COVID-19. On the study more broadly: Researchers got acute and convalescent COVID-19 samples from the United States, Italy and Spain. T cells, B-cell-depleted T cells, or PBMCs provided the cDNA or gDNA that served as material.

Across about two dozen US areas, participants ranged in age from about 18 to 100 years. Researchers sorted participants into cohorts using their self-reported clinical history. Looked up from germline, CDR1 is MNHEY and CDR2 is SVGAGI. V lost 8 bases and J lost 2, with 16 bases in between. CDR3 length equals 14 residues. Repertoires were generated with immunoSEQ multiplex PCR, while TCRdb's copy carries only in-frame clones and drops some. The table lists approximately 310,000 clones, roughly 85% of them singletons. The source of this sequence is a man aged 25 to 40 who had recovered from COVID-19. The sample consisted of PBMCs or T cells enriched from blood (not recorded which). The gene calls are TRBV6-5 and TRBJ2-7, with D perhaps matching TRBD2 (6 bases). Here the CDR3 reads CASYPAGSPYEQYF. CDR3 nucleotides: TGTGCCAGCTATCCCGCGGGAAGTCCCTACGAGCAGTACTTC.